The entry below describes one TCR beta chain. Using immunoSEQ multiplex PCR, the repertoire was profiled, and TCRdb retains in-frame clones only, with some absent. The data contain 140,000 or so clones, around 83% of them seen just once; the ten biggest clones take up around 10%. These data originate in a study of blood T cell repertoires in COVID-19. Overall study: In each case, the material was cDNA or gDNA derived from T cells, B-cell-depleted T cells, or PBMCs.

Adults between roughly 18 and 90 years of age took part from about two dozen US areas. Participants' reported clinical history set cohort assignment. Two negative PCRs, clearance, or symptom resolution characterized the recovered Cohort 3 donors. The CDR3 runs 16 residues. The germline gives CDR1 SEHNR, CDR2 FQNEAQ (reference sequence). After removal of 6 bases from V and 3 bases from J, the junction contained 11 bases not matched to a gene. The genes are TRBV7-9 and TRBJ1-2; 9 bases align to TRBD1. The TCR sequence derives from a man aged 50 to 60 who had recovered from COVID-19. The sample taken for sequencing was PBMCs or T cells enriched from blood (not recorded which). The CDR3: CASRPPSGQGDYGYTF. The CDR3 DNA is TGTGCCAGCAGGCCTCCCTCGGGACAGGGAGACTATGGCTACACCTTC.